The clone carrying this T cell receptor (beta chain) has a handful of counts. This sample was taken from a study of T-cell reconstitution after alpha-beta-depleted transplantation in children. Preparing the TCRbeta library involved the use of unique molecular identifiers. Each CDR3 protein is one row after TCRdb ran MiXCR on the PCR reads. The sample yields 450,000 to 600,000 distinct CDR3 sequences, approximately 10% seen once. The V gene end was trimmed by 0 bases and the J gene end by 6 bases; junction bases not matched to a gene: 8. This CDR3 region has 17 residues. Germline CDR1 reads MNHEY; CDR2 reads SVGAGI.

The V call is TRBV6-5, the J call TRBJ2-2; TRBD2 matches at 9 bases. This TCR was sampled from a child aged 2-15 years with inherited bone marrow failure, due to receive a stem cell transplant. The input for sequencing was PBMCs, taken before TCRalphabeta/CD19-depleted stem cell transplant. CDR3 DNA: TGTGCCAGCAGTTACTCGTCCGGCGCGGGAGGGTCCGGGGAGCTGTTTTTT. The encoded protein is CASSYSSGAGGSGELFF.